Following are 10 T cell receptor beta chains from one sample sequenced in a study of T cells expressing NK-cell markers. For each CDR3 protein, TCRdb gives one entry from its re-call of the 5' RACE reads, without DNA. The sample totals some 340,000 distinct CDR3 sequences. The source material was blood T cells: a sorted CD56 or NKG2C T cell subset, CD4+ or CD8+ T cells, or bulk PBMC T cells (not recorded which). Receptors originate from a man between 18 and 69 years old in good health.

The CDR3 spells CASSYSPGGGAVEQFF. This chain joins TRBV6-5 and TRBJ2-1; the D gene TCRdb calls, TRBD2, cannot be checked with no DNA. This CDR3 has 16 residues. Germline values: CDR1 MNHEY, CDR2 SVGAGI.

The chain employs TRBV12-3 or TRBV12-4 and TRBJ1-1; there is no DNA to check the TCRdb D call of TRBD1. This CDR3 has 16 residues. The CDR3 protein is CASSYPTGTMNTEAFF.

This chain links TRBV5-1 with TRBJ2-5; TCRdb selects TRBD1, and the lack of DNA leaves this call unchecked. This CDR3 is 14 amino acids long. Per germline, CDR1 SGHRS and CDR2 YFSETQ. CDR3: CASSDTGFGETQYF.

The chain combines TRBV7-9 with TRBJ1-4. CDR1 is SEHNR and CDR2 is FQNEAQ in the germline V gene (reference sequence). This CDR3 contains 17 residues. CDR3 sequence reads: CASSRRRDYATNEKLFF.

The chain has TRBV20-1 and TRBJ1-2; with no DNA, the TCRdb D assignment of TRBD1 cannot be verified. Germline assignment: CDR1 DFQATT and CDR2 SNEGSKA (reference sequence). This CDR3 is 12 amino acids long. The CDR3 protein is CSASLYPHGHTF.

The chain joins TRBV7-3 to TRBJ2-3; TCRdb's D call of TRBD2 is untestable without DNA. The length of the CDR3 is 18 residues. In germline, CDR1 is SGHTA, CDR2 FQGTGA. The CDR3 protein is CASSKTGLSGGSTDTQYF.

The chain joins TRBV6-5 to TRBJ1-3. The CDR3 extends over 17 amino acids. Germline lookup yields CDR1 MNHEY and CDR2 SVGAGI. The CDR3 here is CASSYSGAPRSGNTIYF.

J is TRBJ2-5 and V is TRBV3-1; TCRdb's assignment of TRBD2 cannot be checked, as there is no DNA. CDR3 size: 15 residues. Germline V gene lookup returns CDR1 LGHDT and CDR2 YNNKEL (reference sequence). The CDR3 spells CASSQGLAGGETQYF.

CDR3 sequence: CSVKGGDTQYF. The chain combines TRBV29-1 with TRBJ2-3; TCRdb indicates TRBD1, and absent DNA this call remains unverified. The CDR3 sequence is 11 residues long. Per germline, CDR1 SQVTM and CDR2 ANQGSEA.

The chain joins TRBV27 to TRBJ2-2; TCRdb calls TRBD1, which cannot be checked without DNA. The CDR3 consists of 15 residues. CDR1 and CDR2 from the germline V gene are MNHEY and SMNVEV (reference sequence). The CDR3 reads CASSLRGRDTGELFF.